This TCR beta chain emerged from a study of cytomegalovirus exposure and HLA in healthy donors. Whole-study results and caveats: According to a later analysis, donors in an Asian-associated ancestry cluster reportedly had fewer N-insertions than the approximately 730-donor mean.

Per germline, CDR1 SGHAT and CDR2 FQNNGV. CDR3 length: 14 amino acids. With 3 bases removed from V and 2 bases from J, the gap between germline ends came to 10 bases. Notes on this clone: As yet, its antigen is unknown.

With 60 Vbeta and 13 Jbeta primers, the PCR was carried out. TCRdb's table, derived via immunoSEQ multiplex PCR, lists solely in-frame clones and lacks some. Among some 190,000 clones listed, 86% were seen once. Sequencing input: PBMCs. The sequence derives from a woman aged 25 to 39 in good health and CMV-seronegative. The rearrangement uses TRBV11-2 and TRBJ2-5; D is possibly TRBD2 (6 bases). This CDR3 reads CASSFQGLQETQYF. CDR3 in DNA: TGTGCCAGCAGCTTTCAGGGACTTCAAGAGACCCAGTACTTC.